A selection of T cell receptor beta chains follows, all from one sample in a study of shared clonotypes between healthy human individuals. The assay was immunoSEQ multiplex PCR, and TCRdb's table has in-frame clones only and misses some. This repertoire shows about 490,000 clones, roughly 80% found once; its top ten account for over 9.5%. The material sequenced was PBMCs. The origin of the receptors is a woman aged 40 to 50 in good health. Some clones in this sample may be carry-over from other donors' samples. Each CDR3 is given with its conserved first and last residue. The D gene is left open where the match is weak. Clone sizes are given selectively: once, few, many, or a class where the clone is expanded.

abundance | d_gene | j_gene | v_gene | len | CDR3aa | CDR3nt
- | - | TRBJ1-5 | TRBV4-2 | 15 | CASSQVMRDNQPQHF | TGTGCCAGCAGCCAAGTAATGAGGGATAATCAGCCCCAGCATTTT
- | - | TRBJ2-5 | TRBV10-3 | 13 | CAISVTGQETQYF | TGTGCCATCAGTGTGACGGGCCAAGAGACCCAGTACTTC
- | - | TRBJ2-5 | TRBV7-2 | 14 | CASKTNGVQETQYF | TGTGCCAGCAAGACGAACGGGGTCCAAGAGACCCAGTACTTC
- | - | TRBJ1-1 | TRBV20-1 | 11 | CSARGNTEAFF | TGCAGTGCTAGAGGTAACACTGAAGCTTTCTTT
- | - | TRBJ2-5 | TRBV5-6 | 14 | CASSLGGLQETQYF | TGTGCCAGCAGCTTGGGAGGTTTACAAGAGACCCAGTACTTC
- | - | TRBJ1-2 | TRBV5-4 | 15 | CASSHRAFSNYGYTF | TGTGCCAGCAGCCATAGGGCCTTTTCTAACTATGGCTACACCTTC
- | TRBD2 | TRBJ2-1 | TRBV7-3 | 15 | CASSKGLAGYNEQFF | TGTGCCAGCAGCAAGGGACTAGCGGGCTACAATGAGCAGTTCTTC
once | - | TRBJ2-3 | TRBV7-3 | 15 | CASSLTHGFTDTQYF | TGTGCCAGCAGCTTAACTCACGGTTTCACAGATACGCAGTATTTT
- | - | TRBJ2-7 | TRBV15 | 15 | CATSRDPAGAHEQYF | TGTGCCACCAGCAGAGATCCGGCAGGGGCCCACGAGCAGTACTTC
- | - | TRBJ2-7 | TRBV27 | 13 | CASSLRLAYEQYF | TGTGCCAGCAGTTTAAGGCTAGCCTACGAGCAGTACTTC
- | TRBD1 | TRBJ1-1 | TRBV29-1 | 13 | CSVEAGGLTEAFF | TGCAGCGTTGAGGCAGGGGGGCTAACTGAAGCTTTCTTT
- | - | TRBJ2-6 | TRBV7-9 | 15 | CASSLAGAGANVLTF | TGTGCCAGCAGCTTAGCAGGGGCTGGGGCCAACGTCCTGACTTTC
- | TRBD1 | TRBJ1-4 | TRBV30 | 15 | CAYGTGGLANEKLFF | TGTGCCTACGGGACAGGGGGGTTGGCTAATGAAAAACTGTTTTTT
- | TRBD2 | TRBJ2-3 | TRBV28 | 15 | CASSFRQSGKDTQYF | TGTGCCAGCAGTTTTCGACAGAGCGGGAAAGATACGCAGTATTTT
- | - | TRBJ2-4 | TRBV7-2 | 11 | CASSLGPVLYF | TGTGCCAGCAGCTTAGGGCCTGTCCTGTACTTC
- | - | TRBJ2-1 | TRBV6-4 | 13 | CATPLASYNEQFF | TGTGCCACTCCTCTAGCGAGTTACAATGAGCAGTTCTTC
- | TRBD2 | TRBJ2-3 | TRBV19 | 13 | CASSVAGSDTQYF | TGTGCCAGTAGTGTAGCGGGTTCCGATACGCAGTATTTT
- | TRBD2 | TRBJ2-7 | TRBV18 | 15 | CASSPRAGGPREQYF | TGTGCCAGCTCACCAAGGGCGGGAGGGCCGCGGGAGCAGTACTTC
- | - | TRBJ1-1 | TRBV5-6 | 15 | CASSLYEGWGTEAFF | TGTGCCAGCAGCTTATATGAAGGGTGGGGCACTGAAGCTTTCTTT
- | TRBD1 | TRBJ1-2 | TRBV30 | 15 | CAWSVSRTGGWGYTF | TGTGCCTGGAGTGTATCACGAACAGGGGGCTGGGGCTACACCTTC
- | TRBD1 | TRBJ1-1 | TRBV4-3 | 15 | CASSQDYRGPTEAFF | TGCGCCAGCAGCCAAGATTACAGGGGGCCCACTGAAGCTTTCTTT
- | - | TRBJ1-2 | TRBV30 | 14 | CAWSPFPLSYGYTF | TGTGCCTGGAGCCCATTCCCCCTCAGCTATGGCTACACCTTC
- | - | TRBJ2-7 | TRBV28 | 11 | CASSQLYEQYF | TGTGCCAGCAGTCAACTCTACGAGCAGTACTTC
- | - | TRBJ2-1 | TRBV27 | 15 | CASSLGWEVYNEQFF | TGTGCCAGCAGTTTAGGGTGGGAGGTATACAATGAGCAGTTCTTC
- | TRBD2 | TRBJ2-5 | TRBV7-2 | 14 | CASSLGLAQETQYF | TGTGCCAGCAGCCTCGGACTAGCCCAAGAGACCCAGTACTTC
- | TRBD2 | TRBJ2-5 | TRBV10-3 | 15 | CAIRDLTSGGETQYF | TGTGCCATCAGAGATCTGACTAGCGGAGGAGAGACCCAGTACTTC
- | TRBD2 | TRBJ2-5 | TRBV11-3 | 16 | CASSPGTSGQSETQYF | TGTGCCAGCAGCCCCGGGACTAGCGGCCAGTCTGAGACCCAGTACTTC
many | - | TRBJ2-2 | TRBV4-1 | 20 | CASSQDPTGYGGPNTGELFF | TGCGCCAGCAGCCAAGATCCCACGGGATACGGAGGCCCGAACACCGGGGAGCTGTTTTTT
- | - | TRBJ2-5 | TRBV28 | 15 | CASSYPRVGEETQYF | TGTGCCAGCAGTTACCCCCGCGTGGGAGAGGAGACCCAGTACTTC
- | - | TRBJ2-4 | TRBV4-3 | 13 | CASSQDTVNIQYF | TGCGCCAGCAGCCAAGATACCGTCAACATTCAGTACTTC
- | - | TRBJ1-2 | TRBV4-1 | 16 | CASSRPGGGSGYGYTF | TGCGCCAGCAGCCGACCGGGAGGGGGTAGTGGCTATGGCTACACCTTC
- | TRBD1 | TRBJ1-2 | TRBV7-9 | 16 | CASSPDGDRANYGYTF | TGTGCCAGCAGCCCCGACGGGGACAGGGCCAACTATGGCTACACCTTC
- | - | TRBJ1-2 | TRBV2 | 13 | CASSPDRSYGYTF | TGTGCCAGCAGCCCTGACAGGAGCTATGGCTACACCTTC
- | - | TRBJ2-7 | TRBV29-1 | 11 | CSVLSEYEQYF | TGCAGCGTCCTCTCGGAATACGAGCAGTACTTC
once | TRBD1 | TRBJ2-7 | TRBV28 | 13 | CASTQRTGFEQYF | TGTGCCAGCACTCAAAGGACAGGGTTCGAGCAGTACTTC
- | - | TRBJ2-5 | TRBV7-9 | 12 | CASSLRWETQYF | TGTGCCAGCAGCTTAAGGTGGGAGACCCAGTACTTC
- | TRBD2 | TRBJ2-7 | TRBV2 | 14 | CASSDLAGDYEQYF | TGTGCCAGCAGTGACCTAGCGGGAGACTACGAGCAGTACTTC
- | - | TRBJ2-2 | TRBV1 | 15 | CTSSHLQGPTGELFF | TGCACCAGCAGCCACTTACAGGGCCCCACCGGGGAGCTGTTTTTT
- | - | TRBJ2-5 | TRBV7-3 | 13 | CASSSRVQGTQYF | TGTGCCAGCAGCTCCAGGGTTCAAGGGACCCAGTACTTC
- | TRBD2 | TRBJ2-2 | TRBV28 | 15 | CASNGGAQDTGELFF | TGTGCCAGCAACGGGGGGGCGCAAGACACCGGGGAGCTGTTTTTT
- | - | TRBJ2-6 | TRBV6-5 | 15 | CASSYRGPRANVLTF | TGTGCCAGCAGTTACCGGGGGCCTAGGGCCAACGTCCTGACTTTC
- | - | TRBJ1-2 | TRBV28 | 12 | CASEADNYGYTF | TGTGCCAGCGAAGCGGACAACTATGGCTACACCTTC
- | - | TRBJ2-4 | TRBV5-4 | 15 | CASSLGGAAKNIQYF | TGTGCCAGCAGCTTGGGAGGGGCCGCCAAAAACATTCAGTACTTC
- | - | TRBJ2-3 | TRBV7-9 | 13 | CASSASGTDTQYF | TGTGCCAGCAGCGCCTCAGGGACAGATACGCAGTATTTT
many | TRBD2 | TRBJ2-1 | TRBV6-1 | 16 | CASSEEGGRAYNEQFF | TGTGCCAGCAGTGAAGAGGGCGGGAGGGCCTACAATGAGCAGTTCTTC
- | - | TRBJ2-5 | TRBV5-8 | 12 | CASSQLSETQYF | TGTGCCAGCAGCCAATTATCTGAGACCCAGTACTTC
once | - | TRBJ1-2 | TRBV4-3 | 14 | CASSQEGYPAGYTF | TGCGCCAGCAGCCAAGAAGGTTACCCGGCCGGCTACACCTTC
few | TRBD2 | TRBJ2-7 | TRBV15 | 16 | CATSRDLAGFSYEQYF | TGTGCCACCAGCAGAGATCTAGCGGGATTCTCCTACGAGCAGTACTTC